The sequence of this T cell receptor (beta chain) was determined in a study of blood T cell repertoires in COVID-19. About the study: Acute and convalescent COVID-19 samples came from the United States, Italy and Spain. PBMCs, B-cell-depleted T cells, or T cells were the source of the cDNA or gDNA that made up the material.

Looked up from germline, CDR1 is SGHDT and CDR2 is YYEEEE. CDR3 length equals 15 residues. Trimming stripped 0 bases from V and 5 bases from J, with 12 bases between. In the authors' workflow: Estimation of nucleated cell counts was performed using reference gene primer amplification. TCRdb keeps only in-frame clones here, not all; method: immunoSEQ multiplex PCR. The V and J calls and clone size were taken over from that table, and D and trimming were inferred from the DNA. The data contain 100,000 to 130,000 clones, over 80% of them singletons. This TCR came from a woman aged 65 to 85 with acute or convalescent COVID-19. The chain carries TRBV5-6 and TRBJ1-5, with D maybe TRBD1 (5 bases). Source material: peripheral blood. The CDR3 reads CASSLAARVDQPQHF. DNA of the CDR3: TGTGCCAGCAGCTTGGCCGCCAGGGTCGATCAGCCCCAGCATTTT.